This T cell receptor (beta chain) was retrieved from a study of T cell repertoires in cytomegalovirus infection. About the study: CMV infection and matching HLA type were both indicated by public TCR beta signatures. Overall study results and limits: Carriers of CMV and the relevant HLA type were discriminated by public TCR beta frequency. Ex vivo responses were dominated by HLA-C-restricted CMV-specific TCR beta clonotypes.

As regards this clonotype: Its specificity is unknown. The junction departs from the called germline gene at one end, perhaps through a read error.

In TCRdb, the reads were re-called with MiXCR into one record per CDR3 protein. The sample consists of some 940,000 distinct CDR3 sequences, roughly 31% of them appearing once. The length of the CDR3 is 13 residues. Germline V gene data show CDR1 as SGHTA and CDR2 as FQGNSA. The rearrangement links TRBV7-2 to TRBJ1-2, with D possibly TRBD1 on 5 matching bases. This sequence originates from a human donor in good health (CMV status not recorded). Some clones in this sample may be carry-over from other donors' samples. Sequences were derived from cultured CD8+ T cells from PBMCs, sampled from culture after CMV antigen stimulation. CDR3 protein: CVSSLAGDYGYAF. CDR3 DNA: TGTGTCAGCAGCTTAGCTGGGGACTATGGCTACGCCTTC.